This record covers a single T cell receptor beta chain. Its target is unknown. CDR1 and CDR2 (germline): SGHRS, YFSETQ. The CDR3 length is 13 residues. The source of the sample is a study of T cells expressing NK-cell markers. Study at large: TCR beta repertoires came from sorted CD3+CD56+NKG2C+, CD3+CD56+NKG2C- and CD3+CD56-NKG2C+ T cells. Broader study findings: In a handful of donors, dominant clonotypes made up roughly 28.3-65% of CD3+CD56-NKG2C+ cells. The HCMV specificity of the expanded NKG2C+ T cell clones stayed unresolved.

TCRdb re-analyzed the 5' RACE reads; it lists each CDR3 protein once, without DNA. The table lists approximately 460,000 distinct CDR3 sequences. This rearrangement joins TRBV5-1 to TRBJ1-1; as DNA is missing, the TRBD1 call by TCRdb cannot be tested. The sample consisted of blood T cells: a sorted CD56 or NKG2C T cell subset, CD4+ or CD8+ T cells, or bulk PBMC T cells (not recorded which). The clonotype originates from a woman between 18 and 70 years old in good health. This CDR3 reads CASSQAGDTEAFF.